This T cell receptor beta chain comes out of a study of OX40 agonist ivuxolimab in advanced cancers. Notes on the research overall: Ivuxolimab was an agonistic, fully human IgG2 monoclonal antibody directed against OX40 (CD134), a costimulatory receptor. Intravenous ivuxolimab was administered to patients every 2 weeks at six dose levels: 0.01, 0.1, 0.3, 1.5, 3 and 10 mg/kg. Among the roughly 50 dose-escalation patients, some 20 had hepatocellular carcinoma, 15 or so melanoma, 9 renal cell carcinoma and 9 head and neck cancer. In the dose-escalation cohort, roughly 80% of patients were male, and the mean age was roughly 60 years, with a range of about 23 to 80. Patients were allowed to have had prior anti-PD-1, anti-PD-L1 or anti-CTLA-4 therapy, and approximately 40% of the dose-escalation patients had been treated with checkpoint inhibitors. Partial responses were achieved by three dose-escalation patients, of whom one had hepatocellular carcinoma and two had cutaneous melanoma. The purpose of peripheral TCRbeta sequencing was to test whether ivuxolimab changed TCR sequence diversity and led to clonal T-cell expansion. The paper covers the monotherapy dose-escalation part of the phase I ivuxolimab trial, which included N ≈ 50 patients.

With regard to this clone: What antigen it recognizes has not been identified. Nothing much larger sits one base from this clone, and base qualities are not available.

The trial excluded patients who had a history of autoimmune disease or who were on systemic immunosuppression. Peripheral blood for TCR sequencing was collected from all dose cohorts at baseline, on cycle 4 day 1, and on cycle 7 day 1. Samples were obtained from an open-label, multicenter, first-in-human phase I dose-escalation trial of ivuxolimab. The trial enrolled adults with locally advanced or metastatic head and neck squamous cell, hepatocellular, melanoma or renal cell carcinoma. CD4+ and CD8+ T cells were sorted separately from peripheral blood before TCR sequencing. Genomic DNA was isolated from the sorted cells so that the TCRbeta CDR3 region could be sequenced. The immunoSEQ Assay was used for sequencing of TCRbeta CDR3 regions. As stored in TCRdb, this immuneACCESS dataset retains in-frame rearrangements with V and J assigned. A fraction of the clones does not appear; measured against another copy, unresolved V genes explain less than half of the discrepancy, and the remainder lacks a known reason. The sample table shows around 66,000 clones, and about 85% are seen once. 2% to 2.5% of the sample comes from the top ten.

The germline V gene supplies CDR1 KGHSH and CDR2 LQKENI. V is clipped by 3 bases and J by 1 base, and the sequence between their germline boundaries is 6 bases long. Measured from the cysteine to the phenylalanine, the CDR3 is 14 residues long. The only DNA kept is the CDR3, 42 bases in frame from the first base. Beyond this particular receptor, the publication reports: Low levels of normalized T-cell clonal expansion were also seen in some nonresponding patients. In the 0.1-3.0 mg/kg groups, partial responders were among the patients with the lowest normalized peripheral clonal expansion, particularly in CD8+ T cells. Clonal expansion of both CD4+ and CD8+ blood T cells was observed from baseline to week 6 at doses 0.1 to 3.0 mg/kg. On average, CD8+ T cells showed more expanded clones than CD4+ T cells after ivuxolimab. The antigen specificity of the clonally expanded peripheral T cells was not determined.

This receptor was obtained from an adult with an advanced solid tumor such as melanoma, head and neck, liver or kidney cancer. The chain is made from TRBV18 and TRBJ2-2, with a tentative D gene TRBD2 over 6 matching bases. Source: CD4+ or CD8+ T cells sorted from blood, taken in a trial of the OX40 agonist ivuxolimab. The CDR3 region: CASSPGLNTGELFF. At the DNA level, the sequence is TGTGCCAGCTCACCGGGACTGAACACCGGGGAGCTGTTTTTT.